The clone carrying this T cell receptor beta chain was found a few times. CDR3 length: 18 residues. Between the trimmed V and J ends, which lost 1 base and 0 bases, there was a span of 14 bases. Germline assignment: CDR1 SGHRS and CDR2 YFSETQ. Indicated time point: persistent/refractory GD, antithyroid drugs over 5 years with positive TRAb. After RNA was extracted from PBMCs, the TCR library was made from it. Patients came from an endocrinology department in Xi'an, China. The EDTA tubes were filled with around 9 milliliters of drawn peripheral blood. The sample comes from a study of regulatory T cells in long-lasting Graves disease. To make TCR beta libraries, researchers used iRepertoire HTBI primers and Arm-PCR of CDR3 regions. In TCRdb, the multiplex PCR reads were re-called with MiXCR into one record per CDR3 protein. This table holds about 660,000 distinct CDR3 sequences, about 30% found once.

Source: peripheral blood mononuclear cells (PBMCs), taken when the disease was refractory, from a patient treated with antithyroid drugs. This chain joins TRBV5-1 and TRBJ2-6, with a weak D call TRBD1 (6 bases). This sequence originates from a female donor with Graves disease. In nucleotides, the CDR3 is TGCGCCAGCAGCTTGCGGGACAACCGATTCTCTGGGGCCAACGTCCTGACTTTC. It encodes CASSLRDNRFSGANVLTF.